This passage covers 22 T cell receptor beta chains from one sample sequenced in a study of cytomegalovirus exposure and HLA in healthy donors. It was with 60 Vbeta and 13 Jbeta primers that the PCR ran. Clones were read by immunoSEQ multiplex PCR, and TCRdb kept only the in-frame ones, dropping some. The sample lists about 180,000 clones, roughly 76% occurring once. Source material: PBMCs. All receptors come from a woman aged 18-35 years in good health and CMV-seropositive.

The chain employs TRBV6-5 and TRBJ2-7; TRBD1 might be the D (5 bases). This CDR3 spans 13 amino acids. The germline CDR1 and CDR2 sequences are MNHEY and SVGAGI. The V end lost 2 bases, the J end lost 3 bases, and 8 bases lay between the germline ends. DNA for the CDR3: TGTGCCAGCAGTTACCTCGGACACTACGAGCAGTACTTC. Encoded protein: CASSYLGHYEQYF.

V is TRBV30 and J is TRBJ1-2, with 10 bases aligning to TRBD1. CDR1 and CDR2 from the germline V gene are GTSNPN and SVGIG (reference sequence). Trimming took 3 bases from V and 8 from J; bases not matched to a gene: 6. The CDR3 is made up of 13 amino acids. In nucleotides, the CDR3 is TGTGCCTGGAGGACAGGGGGCGAGGGAGGCTACACCTTC. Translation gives CAWRTGGEGGYTF.

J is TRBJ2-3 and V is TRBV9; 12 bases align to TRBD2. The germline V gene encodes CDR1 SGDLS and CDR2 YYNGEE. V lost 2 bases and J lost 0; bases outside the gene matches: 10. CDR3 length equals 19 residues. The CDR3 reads CASSVTLAGGPSSTDTQYF. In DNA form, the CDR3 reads TGTGCCAGCAGCGTCACACTAGCGGGGGGTCCTTCTAGCACAGATACGCAGTATTTT. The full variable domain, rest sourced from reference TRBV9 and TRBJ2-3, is DSGVTQTPKHLITATGQRVTLRCSPRSGDLSVYWYQQSLDQGLQFLIQYYNGEERAKGNILERFSAQQFPDLHSELNLSSLELGDSALYFCASSVTLAGGPSSTDTQYFGPGTRLTVL.

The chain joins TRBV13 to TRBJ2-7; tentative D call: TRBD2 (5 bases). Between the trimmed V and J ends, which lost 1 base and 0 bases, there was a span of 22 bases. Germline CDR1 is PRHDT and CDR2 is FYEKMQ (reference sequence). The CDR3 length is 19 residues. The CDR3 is CASSLVGSWEWASSYEQYF. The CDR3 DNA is TGTGCCAGCAGCTTAGTGGGGTCATGGGAGTGGGCCTCCTCCTACGAGCAGTACTTC.

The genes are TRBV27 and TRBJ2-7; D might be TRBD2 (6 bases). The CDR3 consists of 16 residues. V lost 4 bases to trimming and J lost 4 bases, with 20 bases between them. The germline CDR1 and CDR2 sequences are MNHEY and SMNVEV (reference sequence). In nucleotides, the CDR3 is TGTGCCAGCAGTTACCCTTCGGTGGAGGGTAGGTACGAGCAGTACTTC. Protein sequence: CASSYPSVEGRYEQYF.

This CDR3 is CASSLEQGGLDYGYTF. DNA for the CDR3: TGTGCCAGCAGCTTGGAACAGGGCGGACTTGACTATGGCTACACCTTC. The chain carries TRBV5-5 and TRBJ1-2, with a possible D match to TRBD1 (6 bases). CDR3 length: 16 residues. Looked up from germline, CDR1 is SGHKS and CDR2 is YYEKEE (reference sequence). V lost 0 bases and J 3 bases, leaving 15 bases between the germline ends.

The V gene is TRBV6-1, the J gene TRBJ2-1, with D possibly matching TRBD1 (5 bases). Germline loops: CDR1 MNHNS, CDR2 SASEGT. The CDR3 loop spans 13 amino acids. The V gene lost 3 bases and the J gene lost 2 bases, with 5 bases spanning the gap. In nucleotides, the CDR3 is TGTGCCAGCAGTGAGACAGCCTACAATGAGCAGTTCTTC. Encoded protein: CASSETAYNEQFF.

The CDR3 nucleotides read TGTGCCAGCACCAGGCGGGGGGGAAACACCATATATTTT. Amino acids: CASTRRGGNTIYF. The chain combines TRBV6-5 with TRBJ1-3; D is possibly TRBD1 (5 bases). Germline loops: CDR1 MNHEY, CDR2 SVGAGI. The V and J ends lost 7 bases and 4 bases respectively, with 11 bases between them. The CDR3 is 13 amino acids.

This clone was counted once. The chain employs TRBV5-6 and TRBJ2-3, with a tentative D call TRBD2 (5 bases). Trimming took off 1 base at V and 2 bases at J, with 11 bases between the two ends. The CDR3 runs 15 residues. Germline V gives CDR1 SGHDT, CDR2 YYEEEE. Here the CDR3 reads CASSLRAVITDTQYF. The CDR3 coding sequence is TGTGCCAGCAGCTTGCGAGCGGTGATCACAGATACGCAGTATTTT.

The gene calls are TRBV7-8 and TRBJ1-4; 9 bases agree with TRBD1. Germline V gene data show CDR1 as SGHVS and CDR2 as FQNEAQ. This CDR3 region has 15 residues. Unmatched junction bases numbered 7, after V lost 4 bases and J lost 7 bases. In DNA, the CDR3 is TGTGCCAGCAGCTACGGACAGGGGAGAGGTGAAAAACTGTTTTTT. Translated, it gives CASSYGQGRGEKLFF.

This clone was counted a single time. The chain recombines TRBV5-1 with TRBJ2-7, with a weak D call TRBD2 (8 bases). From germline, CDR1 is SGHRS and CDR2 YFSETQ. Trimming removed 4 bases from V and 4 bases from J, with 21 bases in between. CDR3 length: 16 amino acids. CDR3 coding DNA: TGCGCCAGCAGCCCGAAGGGGGCGGGGGGTCGGTACGAGCAGTACTTC. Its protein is CASSPKGAGGRYEQYF. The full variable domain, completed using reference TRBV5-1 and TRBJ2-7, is KAGVTQTPRYLIKTRGQQVTLSCSPISGHRSVSWYQQTPGQGLQFLFEYFSETQRNKGNFPGRFSGRQFSNSRSEMNVSTLELGDSALYLCASSPKGAGGRYEQYFGPGTRLTVT.

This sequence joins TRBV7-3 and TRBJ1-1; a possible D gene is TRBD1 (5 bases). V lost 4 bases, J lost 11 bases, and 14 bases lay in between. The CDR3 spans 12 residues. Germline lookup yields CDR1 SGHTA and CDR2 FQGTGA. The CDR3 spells CASSSPGGKAFF. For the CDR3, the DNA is TGTGCCAGCAGCTCCCCCGGGGGAAAGGCTTTCTTT.

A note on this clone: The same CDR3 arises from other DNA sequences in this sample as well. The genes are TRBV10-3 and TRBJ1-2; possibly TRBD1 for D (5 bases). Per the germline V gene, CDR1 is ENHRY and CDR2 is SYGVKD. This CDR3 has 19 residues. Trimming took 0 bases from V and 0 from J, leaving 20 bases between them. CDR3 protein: CAISESHWRGKAANYGYTF. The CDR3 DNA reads TGTGCCATCAGTGAGTCCCATTGGAGGGGTAAGGCTGCTAACTATGGCTACACCTTC.

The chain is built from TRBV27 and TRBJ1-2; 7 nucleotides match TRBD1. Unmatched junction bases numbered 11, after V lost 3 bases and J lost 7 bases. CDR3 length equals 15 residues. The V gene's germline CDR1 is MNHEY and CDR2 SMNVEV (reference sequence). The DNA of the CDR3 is TGTGCCAGCAGTTTTGGGGGGACAGCCGGACGTGGCTACACCTTC. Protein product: CASSFGGTAGRGYTF.

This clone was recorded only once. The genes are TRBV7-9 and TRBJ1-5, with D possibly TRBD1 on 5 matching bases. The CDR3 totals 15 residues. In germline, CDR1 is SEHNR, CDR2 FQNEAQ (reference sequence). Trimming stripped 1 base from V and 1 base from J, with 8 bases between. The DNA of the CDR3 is TGTGCCAGCAGCTTAGGGACAAGGAGCAATCAGCCCCAGCATTTT. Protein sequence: CASSLGTRSNQPQHF. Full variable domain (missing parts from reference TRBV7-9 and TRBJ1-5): DTGVSQNPRHKITKRGQNVTFRCDPISEHNRLYWYRQTLGQGPEFLTYFQNEAQLEKSRLLSDRFSAERPKGSFSTLEIQRTEQGDSAMYLCASSLGTRSNQPQHFGDGTRLSIL.

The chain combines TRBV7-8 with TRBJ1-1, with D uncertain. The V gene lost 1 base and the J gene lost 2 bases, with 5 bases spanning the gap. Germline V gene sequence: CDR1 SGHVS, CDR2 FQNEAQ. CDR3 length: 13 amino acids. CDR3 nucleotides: TGTGCCAGCAGCTTAGGACAAAACACTGAAGCTTTCTTT. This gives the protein CASSLGQNTEAFF.

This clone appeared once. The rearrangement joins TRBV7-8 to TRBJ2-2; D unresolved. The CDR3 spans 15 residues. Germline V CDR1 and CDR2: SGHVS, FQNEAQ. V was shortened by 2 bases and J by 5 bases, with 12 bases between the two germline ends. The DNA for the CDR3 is TGTGCCAGCAGCTTAAAGGTCGGCGGAACCGGGGAGCTGTTTTTT. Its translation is CASSLKVGGTGELFF.

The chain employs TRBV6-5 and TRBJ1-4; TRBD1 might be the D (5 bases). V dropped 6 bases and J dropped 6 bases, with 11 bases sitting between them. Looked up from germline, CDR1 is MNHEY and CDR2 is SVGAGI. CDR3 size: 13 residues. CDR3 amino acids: CASRESGYEKLFF. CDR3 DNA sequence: TGTGCCAGCAGAGAGTCAGGGTATGAAAAACTGTTTTTT.

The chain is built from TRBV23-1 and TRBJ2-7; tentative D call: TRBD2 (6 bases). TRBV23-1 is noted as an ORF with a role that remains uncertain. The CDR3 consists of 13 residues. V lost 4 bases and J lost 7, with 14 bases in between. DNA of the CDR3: TGCGCCAGCAGTCTAAGCTTTGGGACTGAGCAGTACTTC. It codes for CASSLSFGTEQYF.

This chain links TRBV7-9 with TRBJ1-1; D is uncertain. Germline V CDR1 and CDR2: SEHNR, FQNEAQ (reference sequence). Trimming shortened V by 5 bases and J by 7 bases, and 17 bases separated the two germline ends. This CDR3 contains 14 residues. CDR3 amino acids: CASSPTSAGGEAFF. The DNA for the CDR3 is TGTGCCAGCAGCCCCACCTCAGCGGGTGGTGAAGCTTTCTTT.

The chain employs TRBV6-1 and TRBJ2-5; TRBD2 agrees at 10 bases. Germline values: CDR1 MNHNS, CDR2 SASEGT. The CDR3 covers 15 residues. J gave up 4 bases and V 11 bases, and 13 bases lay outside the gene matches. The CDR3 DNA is TGTGCCGGCCCCTGGGGTAGCGGGGGGAGAGAGACCCAGTACTTC. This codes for CAGPWGSGGRETQYF.

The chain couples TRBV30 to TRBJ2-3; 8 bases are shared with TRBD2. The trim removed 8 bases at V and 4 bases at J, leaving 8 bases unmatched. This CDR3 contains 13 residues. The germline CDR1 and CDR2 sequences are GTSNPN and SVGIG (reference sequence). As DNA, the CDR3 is TGTGCCGGTCCGCGGGGGGACTCAGATACGCAGTATTTT. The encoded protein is CAGPRGDSDTQYF.